Each of the 15 T cell receptor beta chains below was sequenced from the same sample in a study of OX40 agonist ivuxolimab in advanced cancers. The method was immunoSEQ multiplex PCR; TCRdb's version includes in-frame clones alone and lacks a portion of them. The sample shows roughly 13,000 clones, around 76% of them seen only once. The sample consisted of CD4+ or CD8+ T cells sorted from blood, taken in a trial of the OX40 agonist ivuxolimab. These receptors were taken from an adult with an advanced solid tumor such as melanoma, head and neck, liver or kidney cancer.

The CDR3 DNA reads as TGTGCCAGCAGCTTATCACGTAGGACAAGCTACAATGAGCAGTTCTTC. This encodes CASSLSRRTSYNEQFF. The chain is built from TRBV11-2 and TRBJ2-1; D is perhaps TRBD1 (5 bases). Germline CDR1 and CDR2: SGHAT and FQNNGV. The CDR3 sequence is 16 residues long. Trimming took 2 bases from V and 3 from J, leaving 14 bases between them.

The chain recombines TRBV13 with TRBJ1-5, with TRBD1 matching over 9 bases. The CDR3 consists of 15 residues. V gave up 5 bases and J gave up 6 bases; unmatched junction bases: 8. Looked up from germline, CDR1 is PRHDT and CDR2 is FYEKMQ (reference sequence). CDR3 residues: CASSMGQGGSQPQHF. CDR3 coding DNA: TGTGCCAGCAGCATGGGACAGGGAGGAAGTCAGCCCCAGCATTTT.

This chain joins TRBV29-1 and TRBJ1-1; D unresolved. This CDR3 contains 13 residues. Trimming cost V 1 base and J 0 bases, with 6 bases left between them. CDR1 and CDR2 from the germline V gene are SQVTM and ANQGSEA. The CDR3 coding sequence is TGCAGCGTTGAAGGAGGCCTGAACACTGAAGCTTTCTTT. It yields the protein CSVEGGLNTEAFF. Full variable domain (remainder filled in from reference TRBV29-1 and TRBJ1-1): SAVISQKPSRDICQRGTSLTIQCQVDSQVTMMFWYRQQPGQSLTLIATANQGSEATYESGFVIDKFPISRPNLTFSTLTVSNMSPEDSSIYLCSVEGGLNTEAFFGQGTRLTVV.

The chain combines TRBV11-2 with TRBJ1-5; tentative D call: TRBD1 (6 bases). The germline gives CDR1 SGHAT, CDR2 FQNNGV. The CDR3 has 16 residues. V lost 4 bases, J lost 2 bases, and 15 bases lay in between. CDR3 in amino acids: CASSSGERGRNQPQHF. The CDR3 DNA sequence: TGTGCCAGCAGCTCAGGGGAGCGGGGTCGCAATCAGCCCCAGCATTTT.

This chain uses TRBV5-6 with TRBJ2-1; 9 nucleotides agree with TRBD2. This CDR3 spans 16 amino acids. V was pared by 6 bases and J by 4 bases, with 11 bases of the junction left unmatched. Germline V gives CDR1 SGHDT, CDR2 YYEEEE. CDR3 residues: CASTPPGTSMYNEQFF. The CDR3, as DNA: TGTGCCAGCACCCCCCCCGGGACTAGCATGTACAATGAGCAGTTCTTC.

This clone was detected only a few times. The gene calls are TRBV11-2 and TRBJ1-1; 8 nucleotides line up with TRBD1. There are 14 residues in the CDR3. The V gene's germline CDR1 is SGHAT and CDR2 FQNNGV. V gave up 1 base and J gave up 2 bases; unmatched junction bases: 0. CDR3 bases: TGTGCCAGCAGCTTAGCAGGGGGCAACACTGAAGCTTTCTTT. Its protein product is CASSLAGGNTEAFF.

This clone was seen a single time. The rearrangement uses TRBV4-1 and TRBJ2-1; 10 positions agree with TRBD1. CDR3 length: 16 residues. After removal of 4 bases from V and 6 bases from J, the junction contained 9 bases not matched to a gene. Germline lookup yields CDR1 MGHRA and CDR2 YSYEKL. The CDR3 coding sequence is TGCGCCAGCAGCCCCAGTCCCGGGACAGGGGTCAATGAGCAGTTCTTC. Translation gives CASSPSPGTGVNEQFF.

CDR3 sequence: CASSDGGEDTQYF. The CDR3 DNA sequence: TGTGCCAGCAGTGACGGGGGGGAGGATACGCAGTATTTT. The chain couples TRBV6-4 to TRBJ2-3; 7 bases are shared with TRBD2. V lost 2 bases and J lost 6; bases outside the gene matches: 2. This CDR3 region has 13 residues. In germline, CDR1 is MRHNA, CDR2 SNTAGT.

The genes are TRBV27 and TRBJ1-5, with TRBD1 matching over 11 bases. The CDR3 length is 18 residues. The J segment lost 0 bases and the V segment lost 0 bases, leaving 4 bases of the junction unmatched. Germline loops: CDR1 MNHEY, CDR2 SMNVEV (reference sequence). CDR3 amino acids: CASSLSGTGGNSNQPQHF. The CDR3 DNA reads TGTGCCAGCAGTTTATCAGGGACAGGGGGGAATAGCAATCAGCCCCAGCATTTT.

A few counts support this clone. This chain joins TRBV9 and TRBJ2-2; D call uncertain. The germline V gene has CDR1 SGDLS and CDR2 YYNGEE. V shed 0 bases and J shed 8 bases, with 2 bases lying between them. The CDR3 is made up of 11 amino acids. CDR3 amino acids: CASSVEGELFF. The CDR3 nucleotides read TGTGCCAGCAGCGTAGAAGGGGAGCTGTTTTTT.

Concerning this clone itself: Compared with germline, one end of the junction differs, possibly owing to a read error. The rearrangement links TRBV9 to TRBJ2-3; D may match TRBD1 or TRBD2 (5 bases each). Germline V gives CDR1 SGDLS, CDR2 YYNGEE. The CDR3 has 17 amino acids. The CDR3 loop is CASSIHRDPRGPDPQYF. The DNA for the CDR3 is TGTGCCAGCAGCATACACCGGGACCCCCGTGGGCCAGATCCGCAGTATTTT. The full variable domain, with the rest looked up from reference TRBV9 and TRBJ2-3, is DSGVTQTPKHLITATGQRVTLRCSPRSGDLSVYWYQQSLDQGLQFLIQYYNGEERAKGNILERFSAQQFPDLHSELNLSSLELGDSALYFCASSIHRDPRGPDPQYFGPGTRLTVL.

The chain has TRBV10-3 and TRBJ2-1, with TRBD2 as a possible D gene (6 bases). V dropped 0 bases and J dropped 4 bases, with 13 bases sitting between them. CDR3 length equals 16 residues. Germline CDR1 ENHRY, CDR2 SYGVKD. The CDR3 bases are TGTGCCATCAGTGAGTCGGCGGCGGGGTATTACAATGAGCAGTTCTTC. Translating it yields CAISESAAGYYNEQFF.

This sequence joins TRBV7-6 and TRBJ1-1; the match to TRBD1 covers 10 bases. The germline gives CDR1 SGHVS, CDR2 FNYEAQ. This CDR3 region has 16 residues. V shed 5 bases and J 0 bases; nucleotides not matched to a gene: 6. CDR3 amino acids: CASSLTTGGMNTEAFF. CDR3 bases: TGTGCCAGCAGCCTAACGACAGGGGGCATGAACACTGAAGCTTTCTTT.

This chain connects TRBV27 to TRBJ2-1, with a possible D match to TRBD2 (5 bases). Germline values: CDR1 MNHEY, CDR2 SMNVEV (reference sequence). V was shortened by 3 bases and J by 0 bases, with 6 bases between the two germline ends. CDR3 length equals 14 residues. In nucleotides, the CDR3 is TGTGCCAGCAGTTTGGGGAGCTCCTACAATGAGCAGTTCTTC. As protein: CASSLGSSYNEQFF.

The V and J genes are TRBV11-2 and TRBJ1-5, with 9 bases identical to TRBD1. From germline, CDR1 is SGHAT and CDR2 FQNNGV. CDR3 size: 15 residues. With V trimmed by 1 base and J by 4 bases, 2 bases remained unmatched. The CDR3 here is CASSLGDRANQPQHF. The CDR3 DNA reads as TGTGCCAGCAGCTTAGGGGACAGGGCAAATCAGCCCCAGCATTTT.